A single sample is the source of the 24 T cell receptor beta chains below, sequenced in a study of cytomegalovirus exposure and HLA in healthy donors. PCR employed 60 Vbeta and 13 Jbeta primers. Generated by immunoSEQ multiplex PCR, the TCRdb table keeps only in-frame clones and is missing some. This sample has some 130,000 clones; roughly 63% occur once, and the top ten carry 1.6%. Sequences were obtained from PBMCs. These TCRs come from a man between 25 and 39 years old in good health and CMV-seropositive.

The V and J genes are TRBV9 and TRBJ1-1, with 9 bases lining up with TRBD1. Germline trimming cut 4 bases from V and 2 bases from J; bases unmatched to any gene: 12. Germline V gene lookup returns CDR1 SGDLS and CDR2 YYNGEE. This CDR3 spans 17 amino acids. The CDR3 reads CASSHPDRGGSNTEAFF. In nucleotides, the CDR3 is TGTGCCAGCAGCCACCCGGACAGGGGTGGTAGTAACACTGAAGCTTTCTTT.

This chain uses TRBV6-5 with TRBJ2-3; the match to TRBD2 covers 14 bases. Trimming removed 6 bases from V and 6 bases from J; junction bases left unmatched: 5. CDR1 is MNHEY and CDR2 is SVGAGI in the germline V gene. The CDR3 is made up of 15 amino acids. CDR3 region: CASRRTSGRPDTQYF. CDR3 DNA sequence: TGTGCCAGCAGGCGGACTAGCGGGAGGCCGGATACGCAGTATTTT.

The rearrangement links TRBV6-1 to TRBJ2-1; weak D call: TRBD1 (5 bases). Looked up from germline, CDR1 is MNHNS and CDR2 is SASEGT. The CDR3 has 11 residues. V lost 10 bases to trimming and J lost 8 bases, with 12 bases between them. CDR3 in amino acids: CANLVGDEQFF. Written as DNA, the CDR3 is TGTGCCAACCTTGTAGGGGATGAGCAGTTCTTC.

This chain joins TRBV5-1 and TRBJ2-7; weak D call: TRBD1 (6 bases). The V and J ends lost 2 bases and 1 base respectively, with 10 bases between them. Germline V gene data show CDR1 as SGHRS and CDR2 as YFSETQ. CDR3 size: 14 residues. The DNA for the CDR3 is TGCGCCAGCAGCTTCCAGGGGTCATCCTACGAGCAGTACTTC. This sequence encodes CASSFQGSSYEQYF.

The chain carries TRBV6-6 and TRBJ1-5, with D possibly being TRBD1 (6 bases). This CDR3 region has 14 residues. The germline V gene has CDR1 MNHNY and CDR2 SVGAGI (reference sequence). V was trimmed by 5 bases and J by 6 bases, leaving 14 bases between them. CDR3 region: CASSLHREIQPQHF. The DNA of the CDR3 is TGTGCCAGCAGTCTCCACAGGGAAATTCAGCCCCAGCATTTT.

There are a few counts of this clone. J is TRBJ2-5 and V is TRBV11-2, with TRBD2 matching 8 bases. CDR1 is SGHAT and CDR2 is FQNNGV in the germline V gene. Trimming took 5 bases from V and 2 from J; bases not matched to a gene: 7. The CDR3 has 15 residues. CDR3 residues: CASSASGGGQETQYF. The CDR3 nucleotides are TGTGCCAGCAGCGCCTCGGGCGGGGGGCAAGAGACCCAGTACTTC.

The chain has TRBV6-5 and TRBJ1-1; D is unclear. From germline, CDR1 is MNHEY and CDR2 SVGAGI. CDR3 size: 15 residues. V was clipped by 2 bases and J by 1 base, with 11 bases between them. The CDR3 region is CASSYMSLRNTEAFF. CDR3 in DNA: TGTGCCAGCAGTTACATGTCGCTTAGGAACACTGAAGCTTTCTTT.

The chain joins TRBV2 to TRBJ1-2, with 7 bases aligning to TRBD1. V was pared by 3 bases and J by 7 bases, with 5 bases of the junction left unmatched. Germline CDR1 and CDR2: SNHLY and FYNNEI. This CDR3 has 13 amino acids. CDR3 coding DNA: TGTGCCAGCAGTGAGGAGGGGGCTGCTGGCTACACCTTC. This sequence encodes CASSEEGAAGYTF.

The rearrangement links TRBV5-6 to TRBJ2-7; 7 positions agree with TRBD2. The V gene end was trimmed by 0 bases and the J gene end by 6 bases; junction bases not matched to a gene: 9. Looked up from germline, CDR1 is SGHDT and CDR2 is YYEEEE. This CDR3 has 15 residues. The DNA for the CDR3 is TGTGCCAGCAGCTTGGATGGGGGAGGGTATTCCGAGCAGTACTTC. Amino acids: CASSLDGGGYSEQYF. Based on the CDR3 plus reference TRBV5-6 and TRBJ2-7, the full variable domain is DAGVTQSPTHLIKTRGQQVTLRCSPKSGHDTVSWYQQALGQGPQFIFQYYEEEERQRGNFPDRFSGHQFPNYSSELNVNALLLGDSALYLCASSLDGGGYSEQYFGPGTRLTVT.

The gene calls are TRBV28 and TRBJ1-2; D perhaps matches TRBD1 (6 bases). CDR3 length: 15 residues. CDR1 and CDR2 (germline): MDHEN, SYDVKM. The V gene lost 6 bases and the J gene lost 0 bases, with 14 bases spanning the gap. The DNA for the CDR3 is TGTGCCAGCAGATCCCTACAGGGCACTAACTATGGCTACACCTTC. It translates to CASRSLQGTNYGYTF.

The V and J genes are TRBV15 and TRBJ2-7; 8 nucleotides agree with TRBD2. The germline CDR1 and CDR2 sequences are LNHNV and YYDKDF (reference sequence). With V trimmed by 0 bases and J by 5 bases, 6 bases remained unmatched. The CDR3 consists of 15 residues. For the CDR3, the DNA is TGTGCCACCAGCAGAGATCCCAGCGGGAGCGACGAGCAGTACTTC. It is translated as CATSRDPSGSDEQYF. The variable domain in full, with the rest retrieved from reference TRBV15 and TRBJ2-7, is DAMVIQNPRYQVTQFGKPVTLSCSQTLNHNVMYWYQQKSSQAPKLLFHYYDKDFNNEADTPDNFQSRRPNTSFCFLDIRSPGLGDTAMYLCATSRDPSGSDEQYFGPGTRLTVT.

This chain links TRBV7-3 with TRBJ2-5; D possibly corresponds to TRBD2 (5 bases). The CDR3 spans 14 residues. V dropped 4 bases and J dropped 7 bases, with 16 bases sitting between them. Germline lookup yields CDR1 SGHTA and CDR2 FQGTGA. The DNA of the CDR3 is TGTGCCAGCAGCTCGGACGGACCCAGCGGGACCCAGTACTTC. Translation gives CASSSDGPSGTQYF. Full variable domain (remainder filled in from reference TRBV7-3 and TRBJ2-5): GAGVSQTPSNKVTEKGKYVELRCDPISGHTALYWYRQSLGQGPEFLIYFQGTGAADDSGLPNDRFFAVRPEGSVSTLKIQRTERGDSAVYLCASSSDGPSGTQYFGPGTRLLVL.

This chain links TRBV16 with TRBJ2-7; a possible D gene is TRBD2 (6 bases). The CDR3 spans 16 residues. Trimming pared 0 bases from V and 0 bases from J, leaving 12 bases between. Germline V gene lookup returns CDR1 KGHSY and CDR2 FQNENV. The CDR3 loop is CASSQSWWGDSYEQYF. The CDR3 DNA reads TGTGCCAGCAGCCAATCGTGGTGGGGGGACTCCTACGAGCAGTACTTC.

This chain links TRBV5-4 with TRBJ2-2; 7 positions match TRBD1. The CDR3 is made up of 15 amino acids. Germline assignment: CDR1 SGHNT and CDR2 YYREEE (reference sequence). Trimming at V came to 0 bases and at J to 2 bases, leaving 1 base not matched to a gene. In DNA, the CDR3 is TGTGCCAGCAGCTTGGGACAGGGAAACACCGGGGAGCTGTTTTTT. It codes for CASSLGQGNTGELFF.

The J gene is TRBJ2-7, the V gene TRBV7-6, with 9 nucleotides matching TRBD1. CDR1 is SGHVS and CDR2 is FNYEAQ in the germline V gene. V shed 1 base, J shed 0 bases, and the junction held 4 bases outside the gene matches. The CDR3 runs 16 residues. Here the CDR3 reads CASSLVGDRVSYEQYF. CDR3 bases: TGTGCCAGCAGCTTAGTTGGGGACAGGGTCTCCTACGAGCAGTACTTC.

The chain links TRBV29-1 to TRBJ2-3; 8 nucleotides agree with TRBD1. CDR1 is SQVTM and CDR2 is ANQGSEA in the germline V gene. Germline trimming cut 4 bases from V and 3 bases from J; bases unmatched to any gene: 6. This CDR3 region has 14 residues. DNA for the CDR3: TGCAGCGTTGTTGAGACAGGGGTTACAGATACGCAGTATTTT. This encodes CSVVETGVTDTQYF.

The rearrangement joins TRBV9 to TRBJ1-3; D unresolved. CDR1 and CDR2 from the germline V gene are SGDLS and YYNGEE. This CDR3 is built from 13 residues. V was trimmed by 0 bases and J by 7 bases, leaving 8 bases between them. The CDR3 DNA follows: TGTGCCAGCAGCGTAGGAGGTCCGAACACCATATATTTT. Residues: CASSVGGPNTIYF.

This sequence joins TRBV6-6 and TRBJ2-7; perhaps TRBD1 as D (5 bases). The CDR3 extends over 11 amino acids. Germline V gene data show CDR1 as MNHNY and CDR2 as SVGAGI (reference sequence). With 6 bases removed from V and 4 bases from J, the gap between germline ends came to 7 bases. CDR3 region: CASRKGYEQYF. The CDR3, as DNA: TGTGCCAGCAGAAAGGGGTACGAGCAGTACTTC.

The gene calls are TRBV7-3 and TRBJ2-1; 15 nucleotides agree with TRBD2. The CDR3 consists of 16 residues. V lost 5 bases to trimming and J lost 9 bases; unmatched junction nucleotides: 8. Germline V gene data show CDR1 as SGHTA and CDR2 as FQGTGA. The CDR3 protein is CASSPAGLAGGGEQFF. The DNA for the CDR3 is TGTGCCAGCAGCCCCGCGGGACTAGCGGGAGGAGGTGAGCAGTTCTTC.

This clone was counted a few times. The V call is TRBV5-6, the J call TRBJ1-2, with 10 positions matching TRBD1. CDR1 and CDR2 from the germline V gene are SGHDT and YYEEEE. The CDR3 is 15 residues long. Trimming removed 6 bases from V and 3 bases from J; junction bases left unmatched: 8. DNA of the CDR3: TGTGCCAGCACCCTAGACAGGGGGCCAGACTATGGCTACACCTTC. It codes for CASTLDRGPDYGYTF.

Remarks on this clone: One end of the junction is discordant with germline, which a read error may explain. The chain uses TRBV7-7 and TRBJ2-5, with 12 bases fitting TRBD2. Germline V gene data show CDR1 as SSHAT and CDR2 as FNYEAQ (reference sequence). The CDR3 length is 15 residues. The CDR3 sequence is CASSLVGLAGETQYF. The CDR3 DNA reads TGTGCTAGCAGCTTAGTGGGACTAGCGGGAGAGACCCAGTACTTC.

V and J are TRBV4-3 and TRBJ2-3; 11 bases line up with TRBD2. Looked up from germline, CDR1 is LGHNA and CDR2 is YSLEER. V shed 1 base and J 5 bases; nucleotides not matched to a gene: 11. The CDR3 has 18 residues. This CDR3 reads CASSQVQETSGNVDTQYF. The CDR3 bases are TGCGCCAGCAGCCAAGTCCAGGAGACTAGCGGGAATGTAGATACGCAGTATTTT.

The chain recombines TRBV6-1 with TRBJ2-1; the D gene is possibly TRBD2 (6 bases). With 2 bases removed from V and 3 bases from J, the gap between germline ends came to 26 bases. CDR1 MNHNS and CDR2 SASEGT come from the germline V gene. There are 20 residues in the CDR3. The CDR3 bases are TGTGCCAGCAGTGAACGATTTCCCGGGAGTTCCGTTTCCGGCTACAATGAGCAGTTCTTC. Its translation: CASSERFPGSSVSGYNEQFF.

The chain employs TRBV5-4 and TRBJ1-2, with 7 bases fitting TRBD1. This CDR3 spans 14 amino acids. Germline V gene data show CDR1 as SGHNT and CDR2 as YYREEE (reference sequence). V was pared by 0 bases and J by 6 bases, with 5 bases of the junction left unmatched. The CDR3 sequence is CASSLARQGNGYTF. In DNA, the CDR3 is TGTGCCAGCAGCTTGGCCAGACAGGGTAATGGCTACACCTTC.